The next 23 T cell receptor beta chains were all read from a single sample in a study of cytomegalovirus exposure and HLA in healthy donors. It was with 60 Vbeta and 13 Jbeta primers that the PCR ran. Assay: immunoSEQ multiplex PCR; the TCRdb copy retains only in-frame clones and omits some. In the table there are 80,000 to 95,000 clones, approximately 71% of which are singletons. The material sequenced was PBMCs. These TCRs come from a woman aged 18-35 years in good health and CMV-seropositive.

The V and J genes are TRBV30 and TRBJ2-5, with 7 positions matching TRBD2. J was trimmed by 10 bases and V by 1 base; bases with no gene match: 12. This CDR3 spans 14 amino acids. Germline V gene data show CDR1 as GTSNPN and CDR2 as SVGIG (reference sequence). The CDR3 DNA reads TGTGCCTGGAGTGAGGGGACTACCTCTGGGGTCCAGTACTTC. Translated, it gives CAWSEGTTSGVQYF.

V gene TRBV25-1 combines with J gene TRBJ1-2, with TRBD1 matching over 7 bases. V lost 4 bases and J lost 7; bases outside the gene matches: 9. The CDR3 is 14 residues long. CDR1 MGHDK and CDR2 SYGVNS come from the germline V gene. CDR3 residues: CASSVTGRSAGYTF. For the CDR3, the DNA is TGTGCCAGCAGTGTGACAGGGAGGTCTGCTGGCTACACCTTC.

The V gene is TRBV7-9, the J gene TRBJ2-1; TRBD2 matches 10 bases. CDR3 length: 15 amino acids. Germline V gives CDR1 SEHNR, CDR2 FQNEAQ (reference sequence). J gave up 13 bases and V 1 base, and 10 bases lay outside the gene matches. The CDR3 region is CASSLEATSGLIQFF. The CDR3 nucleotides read TGTGCCAGCAGCTTAGAAGCGACTAGCGGGCTCATACAGTTCTTC.

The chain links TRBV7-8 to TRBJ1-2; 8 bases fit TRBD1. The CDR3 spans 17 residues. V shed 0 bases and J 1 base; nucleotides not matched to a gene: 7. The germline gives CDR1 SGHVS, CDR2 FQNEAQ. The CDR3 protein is CASSLASGTGFNYGYTF. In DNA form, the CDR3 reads TGTGCCAGCAGCTTAGCCTCCGGGACAGGATTTAACTATGGCTACACCTTC.

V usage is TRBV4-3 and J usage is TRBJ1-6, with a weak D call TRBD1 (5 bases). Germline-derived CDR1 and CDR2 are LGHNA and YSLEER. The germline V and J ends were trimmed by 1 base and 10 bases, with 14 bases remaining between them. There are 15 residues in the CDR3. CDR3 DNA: TGCGCCAGCAGCCAAGGTCTGGGGGGTAACTCACCCCTCCACTTT. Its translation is CASSQGLGGNSPLHF.

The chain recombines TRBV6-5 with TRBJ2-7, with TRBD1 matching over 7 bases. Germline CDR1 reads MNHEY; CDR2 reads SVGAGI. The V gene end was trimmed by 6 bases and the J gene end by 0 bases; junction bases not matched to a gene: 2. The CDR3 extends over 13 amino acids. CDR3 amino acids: CASSRQGSYEQYF. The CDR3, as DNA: TGTGCCAGCAGCCGACAGGGCTCCTACGAGCAGTACTTC.

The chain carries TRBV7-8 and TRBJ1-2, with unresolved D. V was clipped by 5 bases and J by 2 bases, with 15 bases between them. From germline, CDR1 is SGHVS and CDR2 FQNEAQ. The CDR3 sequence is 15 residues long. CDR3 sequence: CASSPAVQPNYGYTF. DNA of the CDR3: TGTGCCAGCAGCCCTGCGGTGCAGCCGAACTATGGCTACACCTTC.

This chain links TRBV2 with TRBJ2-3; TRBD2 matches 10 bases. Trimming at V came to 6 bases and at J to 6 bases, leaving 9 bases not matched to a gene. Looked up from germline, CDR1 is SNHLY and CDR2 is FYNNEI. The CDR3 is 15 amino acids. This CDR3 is CASRVLAGVQDTQYF. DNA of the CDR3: TGTGCCAGCAGGGTCCTAGCGGGAGTTCAGGATACGCAGTATTTT.

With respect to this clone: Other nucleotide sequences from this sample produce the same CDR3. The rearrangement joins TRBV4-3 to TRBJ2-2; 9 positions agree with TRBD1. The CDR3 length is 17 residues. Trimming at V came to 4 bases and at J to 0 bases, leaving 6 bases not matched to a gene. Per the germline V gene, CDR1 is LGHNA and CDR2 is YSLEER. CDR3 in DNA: TGCGCCAGCAGCCTCCAAAGGACAGGGGCGAACACCGGGGAGCTGTTTTTT. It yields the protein CASSLQRTGANTGELFF.

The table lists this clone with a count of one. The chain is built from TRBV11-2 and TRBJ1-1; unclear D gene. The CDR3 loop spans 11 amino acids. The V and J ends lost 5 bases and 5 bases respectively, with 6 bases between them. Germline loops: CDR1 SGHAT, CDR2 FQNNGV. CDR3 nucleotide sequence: TGTGCCAGCAGCACGAGGACTGAAGCTTTCTTT. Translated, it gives CASSTRTEAFF.

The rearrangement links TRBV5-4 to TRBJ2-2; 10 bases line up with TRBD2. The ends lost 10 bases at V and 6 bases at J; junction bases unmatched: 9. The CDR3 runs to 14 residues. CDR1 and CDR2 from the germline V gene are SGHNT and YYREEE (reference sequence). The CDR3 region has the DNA TGTGCCGAGGAGCAAGCGGGAGGGGCCGGGGAGCTGTTTTTT. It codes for CAEEQAGGAGELFF.

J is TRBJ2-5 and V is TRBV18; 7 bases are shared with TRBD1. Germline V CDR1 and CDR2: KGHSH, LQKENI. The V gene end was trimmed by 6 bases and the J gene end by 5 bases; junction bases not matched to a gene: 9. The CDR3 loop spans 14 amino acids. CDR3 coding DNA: TGTGCCAGCTCCCAGGGGGTGTCTGGGGAGACCCAGTACTTC. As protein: CASSQGVSGETQYF.

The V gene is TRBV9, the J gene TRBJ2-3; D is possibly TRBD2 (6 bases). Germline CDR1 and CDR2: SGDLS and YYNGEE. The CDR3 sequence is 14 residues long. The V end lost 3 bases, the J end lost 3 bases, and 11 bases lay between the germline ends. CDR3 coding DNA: TGTGCCAGCAGCGATAGGACTACGACAGATACGCAGTATTTT. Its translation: CASSDRTTTDTQYF.

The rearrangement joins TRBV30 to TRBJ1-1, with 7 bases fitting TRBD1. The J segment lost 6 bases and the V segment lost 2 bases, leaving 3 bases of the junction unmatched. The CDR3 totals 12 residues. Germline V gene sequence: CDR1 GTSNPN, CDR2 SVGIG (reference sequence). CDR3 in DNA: TGTGCCTGGAGTCAGGGGGTCGCTGAAGCTTTCTTT. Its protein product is CAWSQGVAEAFF.

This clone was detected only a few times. The CDR3 is CASSLLYEQYF. The CDR3 DNA is TGTGCCAGCAGCCTATTATACGAGCAGTACTTC. The rearrangement links TRBV7-2 to TRBJ2-7; D is unresolved. There are 11 residues in the CDR3. Trimming shortened V by 5 bases and J by 4 bases, and 6 bases separated the two germline ends. Germline loops: CDR1 SGHTA, CDR2 FQGNSA.

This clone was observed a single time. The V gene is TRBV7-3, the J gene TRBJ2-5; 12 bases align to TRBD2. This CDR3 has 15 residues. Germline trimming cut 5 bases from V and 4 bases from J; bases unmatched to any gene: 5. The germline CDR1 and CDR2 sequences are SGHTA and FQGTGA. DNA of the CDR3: TGTGCCAGCAGCCCCGGACTAGCGGGGACAGAGACCCAGTACTTC. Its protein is CASSPGLAGTETQYF. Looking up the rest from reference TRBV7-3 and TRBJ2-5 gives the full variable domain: GAGVSQTPSNKVTEKGKYVELRCDPISGHTALYWYRQSLGQGPEFLIYFQGTGAADDSGLPNDRFFAVRPEGSVSTLKIQRTERGDSAVYLCASSPGLAGTETQYFGPGTRLLVL.

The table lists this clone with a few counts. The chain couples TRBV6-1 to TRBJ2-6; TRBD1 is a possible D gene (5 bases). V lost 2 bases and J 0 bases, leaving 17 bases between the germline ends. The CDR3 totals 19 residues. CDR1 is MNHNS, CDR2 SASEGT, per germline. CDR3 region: CASSEFGAVRTSGANVLTF. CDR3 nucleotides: TGTGCCAGCAGTGAATTTGGGGCAGTCCGTACCTCTGGGGCCAACGTCCTGACTTTC.

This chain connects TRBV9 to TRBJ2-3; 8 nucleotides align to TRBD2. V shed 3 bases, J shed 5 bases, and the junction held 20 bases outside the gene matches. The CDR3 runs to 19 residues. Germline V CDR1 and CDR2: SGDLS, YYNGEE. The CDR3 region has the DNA TGTGCCAGCAGCGAACTACCCAACCCGGGACTAGGGTTGGGAGATACGCAGTATTTT. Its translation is CASSELPNPGLGLGDTQYF.

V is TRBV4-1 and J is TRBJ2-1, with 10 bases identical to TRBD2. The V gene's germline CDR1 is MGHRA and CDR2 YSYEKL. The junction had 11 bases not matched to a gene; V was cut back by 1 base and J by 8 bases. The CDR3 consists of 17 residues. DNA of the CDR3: TGCGCCAGCAGCCAAGTTGGGAGCGGACTAGCGGCATATGAGCAGTTCTTC. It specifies CASSQVGSGLAAYEQFF.

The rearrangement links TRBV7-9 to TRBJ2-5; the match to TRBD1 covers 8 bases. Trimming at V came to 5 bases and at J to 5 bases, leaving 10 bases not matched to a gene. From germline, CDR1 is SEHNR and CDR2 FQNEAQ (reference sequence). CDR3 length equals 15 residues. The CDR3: CASSPPGRGPETQYF. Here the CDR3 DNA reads TGTGCCAGCAGCCCACCGGGCAGGGGGCCGGAGACCCAGTACTTC. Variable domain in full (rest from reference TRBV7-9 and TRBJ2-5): DTGVSQNPRHKITKRGQNVTFRCDPISEHNRLYWYRQTLGQGPEFLTYFQNEAQLEKSRLLSDRFSAERPKGSFSTLEIQRTEQGDSAMYLCASSPPGRGPETQYFGPGTRLLVL.

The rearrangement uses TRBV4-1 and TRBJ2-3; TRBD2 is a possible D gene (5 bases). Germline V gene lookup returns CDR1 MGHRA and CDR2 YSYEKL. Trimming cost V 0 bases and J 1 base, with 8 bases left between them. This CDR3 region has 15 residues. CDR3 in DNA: TGCGCCAGCAGCCAAGAACTAGTCCGCACAGATACGCAGTATTTT. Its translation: CASSQELVRTDTQYF.

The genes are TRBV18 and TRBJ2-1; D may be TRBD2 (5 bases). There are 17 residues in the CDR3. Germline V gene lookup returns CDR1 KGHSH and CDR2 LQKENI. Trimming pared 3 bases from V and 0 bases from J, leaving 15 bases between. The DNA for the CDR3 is TGTGCCAGCTCACCTGCTCCGGGGTCGAGCTCCTACAATGAGCAGTTCTTC. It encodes CASSPAPGSSSYNEQFF.

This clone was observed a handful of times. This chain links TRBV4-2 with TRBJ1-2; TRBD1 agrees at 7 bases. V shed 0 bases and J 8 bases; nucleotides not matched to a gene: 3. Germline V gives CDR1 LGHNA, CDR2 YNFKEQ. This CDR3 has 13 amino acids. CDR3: CASSQDDRAGYTF. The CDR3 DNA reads TGTGCCAGCAGCCAAGATGACAGGGCGGGCTACACCTTC.